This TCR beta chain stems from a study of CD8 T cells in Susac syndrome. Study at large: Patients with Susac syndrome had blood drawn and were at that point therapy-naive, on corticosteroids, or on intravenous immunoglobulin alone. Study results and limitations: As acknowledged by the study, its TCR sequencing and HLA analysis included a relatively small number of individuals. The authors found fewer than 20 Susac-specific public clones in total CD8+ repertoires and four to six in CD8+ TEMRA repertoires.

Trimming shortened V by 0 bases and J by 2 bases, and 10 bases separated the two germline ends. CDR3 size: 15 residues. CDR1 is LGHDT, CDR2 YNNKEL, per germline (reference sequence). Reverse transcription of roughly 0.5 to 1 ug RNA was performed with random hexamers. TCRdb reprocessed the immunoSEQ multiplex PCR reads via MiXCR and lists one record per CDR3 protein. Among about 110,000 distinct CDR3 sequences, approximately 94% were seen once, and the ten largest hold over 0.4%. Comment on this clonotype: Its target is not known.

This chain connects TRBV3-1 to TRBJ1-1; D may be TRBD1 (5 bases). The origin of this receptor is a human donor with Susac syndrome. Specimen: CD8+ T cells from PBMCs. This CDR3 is CASSQDGTDNTEAFF. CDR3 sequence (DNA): TGTGCCAGCAGCCAAGACGGGACCGACAACACTGAAGCTTTCTTT.